The next 22 T cell receptor beta chains were all read from a single sample in a study of shared clonotypes between healthy human individuals. The assay was immunoSEQ multiplex PCR, and TCRdb's table has in-frame clones only and misses some. Of some 2,500,000 clones listed, about 90% were seen once; the top ten hold around 0.4%. The material sequenced was naive CD4+ T cells from PBMCs. The subset here: CD45RA+ positively selected. Source of these receptors: a man in his late teens or twenties in good health. Some clones in this sample may be carry-over from other donors' samples.

On this clone: Other DNA sequences of this sample code for an identical CDR3. CDR3 amino acids: CASSLRGNTIYF. The CDR3 coding sequence is TGTGCCAGCAGTTTACGGGGAAACACCATATATTTT. This chain connects TRBV28 to TRBJ1-3, with D unclear. There are 12 residues in the CDR3. Germline CDR1 MDHEN, CDR2 SYDVKM. The V gene lost 2 bases and the J gene lost 4 bases, with 3 bases spanning the gap.

As to this clone: This same CDR3 is encoded by further DNA sequences in the sample. The chain employs TRBV19 and TRBJ2-1, with TRBD2 identical over 12 bases. This CDR3 has 16 residues. From germline, CDR1 is LNHDA and CDR2 SQIVND (reference sequence). V was pared by 4 bases and J by 4 bases, with 5 bases of the junction left unmatched. The CDR3 region is CASSTRTSGIYNEQFF. The DNA for the CDR3 is TGTGCCAGTAGTACCAGGACTAGCGGGATATACAATGAGCAGTTCTTC.

The V and J genes are TRBV18 and TRBJ2-2, with a possible D match to TRBD1 (6 bases). Trimming took off 6 bases at V and 1 base at J, with 15 bases between the two ends. The CDR3 totals 16 residues. From germline, CDR1 is KGHSH and CDR2 LQKENI. CDR3 loop: CASSPQGMGNTGELFF. CDR3 in DNA: TGTGCCAGCTCGCCCCAGGGGATGGGGAACACCGGGGAGCTGTTTTTT. The entire variable domain, with the rest obtained from reference TRBV18 and TRBJ2-2, is as follows: NAGVMQNPRHLVRRRGQEARLRCSPMKGHSHVYWYRQLPEEGLKFMVYLQKENIIDESGMPKERFSAEFPKEGPSILRIQQVVRGDSAAYFCASSPQGMGNTGELFFGEGSRLTVL.

This sequence joins TRBV11-2 and TRBJ2-1, with D possibly TRBD2 on 6 matching bases. Trimming shortened V by 2 bases and J by 0 bases, and 11 bases separated the two germline ends. This CDR3 spans 16 amino acids. CDR1 is SGHAT and CDR2 is FQNNGV in the germline V gene. The CDR3, as DNA: TGTGCCAGCAGCTTAACCGGCGGGAACTCCTACAATGAGCAGTTCTTC. This translates into CASSLTGGNSYNEQFF.

The rearrangement uses TRBV27 and TRBJ2-4; 10 bases are a match to TRBD2. Germline CDR1 is MNHEY and CDR2 is SMNVEV (reference sequence). There are 19 residues in the CDR3. V shed 5 bases, J shed 0 bases, and the junction held 13 bases outside the gene matches. The CDR3 sequence is CASSRSSGLAEIAKNIQYF. In DNA, the CDR3 is TGTGCCAGCAGTCGAAGCTCCGGACTAGCGGAAATAGCCAAAAACATTCAGTACTTC.

The chain combines TRBV5-4 with TRBJ1-1; perhaps TRBD1 as D (5 bases). Germline V gives CDR1 SGHNT, CDR2 YYREEE (reference sequence). The CDR3 consists of 14 residues. The germline V and J ends were trimmed by 2 bases and 6 bases, with 14 bases remaining between them. This CDR3 reads CASSFTPTEAEAFF. CDR3 in DNA: TGTGCCAGCAGCTTTACTCCGACAGAAGCTGAAGCTTTCTTT.

V usage is TRBV19 and J usage is TRBJ1-5; 9 bases map to TRBD1. Unmatched junction bases numbered 12, after V lost 11 bases and J lost 4 bases. Germline CDR1 is LNHDA and CDR2 is SQIVND (reference sequence). There are 15 residues in the CDR3. CDR3 coding DNA: TGTGCCGCAGGGGAACAGGGGGCGCGAAATCAGCCCCAGCATTTT. This gives the protein CAAGEQGARNQPQHF.

The chain is built from TRBV7-3 and TRBJ1-1; possibly TRBD1 for D (5 bases). The germline V gene encodes CDR1 SGHTA and CDR2 FQGTGA. This CDR3 has 14 amino acids. Trimming left V 4 bases short and J 5 bases short, with 14 bases between. The CDR3 DNA reads as TGTGCCAGCAGCTCTACGGTGGGGGTGACTGAAGCTTTCTTT. This encodes CASSSTVGVTEAFF.

The CDR3 DNA follows: TGCGCCAGCAGCTTGGTGTCCCGGGGTGAAAAACTGTTTTTT. This encodes CASSLVSRGEKLFF. The chain combines TRBV5-1 with TRBJ1-4; D not resolved. CDR1 and CDR2 (germline): SGHRS, YFSETQ. The CDR3 totals 14 residues. The V end lost 0 bases, the J end lost 7 bases, and 10 bases lay between the germline ends. The full variable domain, in which reference TRBV5-1 and TRBJ1-4 provide the parts outside the CDR3, is KAGVTQTPRYLIKTRGQQVTLSCSPISGHRSVSWYQQTPGQGLQFLFEYFSETQRNKGNFPGRFSGRQFSNSRSEMNVSTLELGDSALYLCASSLVSRGEKLFFGSGTQLSVL.

The chain links TRBV14 to TRBJ2-1, with 7 bases identical to TRBD1. Germline assignment: CDR1 SGHDN and CDR2 FVKESK. The V segment lost 4 bases and the J segment 2 bases; nucleotides outside the gene matches: 5. This CDR3 is built from 15 residues. CDR3 amino acids: CASSLQGRTYNEQFF. The CDR3 DNA follows: TGTGCCAGCAGCCTACAGGGGCGAACCTACAATGAGCAGTTCTTC. Filled out from reference TRBV14 and TRBJ2-1, the complete variable domain reads EAGVTQFPSHSVIEKGQTVTLRCDPISGHDNLYWYRRVMGKEIKFLLHFVKESKQDESGMPNNRFLAERTGGTYSTLKVQPAELEDSGVYFCASSLQGRTYNEQFFGPGTRLTVL.

With regard to this clone: Other DNA sequences in the same sample also yield this CDR3. The rearrangement joins TRBV5-1 to TRBJ2-1; D remains ambiguous. V shed 4 bases and J shed 0 bases, with 11 bases lying between them. Germline V gene sequence: CDR1 SGHRS, CDR2 YFSETQ. The CDR3 length is 15 residues. As DNA, the CDR3 is TGCGCCAGCAGCCTGGGCTCAAGCTCCTACAATGAGCAGTTCTTC. Its protein is CASSLGSSSYNEQFF. Full variable domain (missing parts from reference TRBV5-1 and TRBJ2-1): KAGVTQTPRYLIKTRGQQVTLSCSPISGHRSVSWYQQTPGQGLQFLFEYFSETQRNKGNFPGRFSGRQFSNSRSEMNVSTLELGDSALYLCASSLGSSSYNEQFFGPGTRLTVL.

J is TRBJ2-5 and V is TRBV4-1; no reliable D call. The V gene lost 8 bases and the J gene lost 1 base, with 14 bases spanning the gap. CDR1 is MGHRA and CDR2 is YSYEKL in the germline V gene. This CDR3 is 14 amino acids long. The CDR3 DNA reads TGCGCCAGCCGTCGGGCAGGCCCCCAAGAGACCCAGTACTTC. This sequence encodes CASRRAGPQETQYF.

J is TRBJ1-2 and V is TRBV5-1, with 7 bases aligning to TRBD1. CDR1 is SGHRS and CDR2 is YFSETQ in the germline V gene. V gave up 5 bases and J gave up 6 bases; unmatched junction bases: 10. The CDR3 consists of 14 residues. The CDR3: CASSLRGDLHGYTF. CDR3 nucleotide sequence: TGCGCCAGCAGTCTCAGGGGGGATCTCCATGGCTACACCTTC.

The CDR3, as DNA: TGTGCCAGCAGTCCCCAGGCGAGCTATGGCTACACCTTC. Amino acid sequence: CASSPQASYGYTF. This chain connects TRBV6-1 to TRBJ1-2; the D is unclear. V was cut by 5 bases and J by 4 bases, with 11 bases left in between. Germline CDR1 and CDR2: MNHNS and SASEGT. The CDR3 is 13 amino acids.

The chain carries TRBV5-8 and TRBJ2-3; a weak D match, TRBD2 (5 bases). Per the germline V gene, CDR1 is SGHTS and CDR2 is YDEGEE. V dropped 4 bases and J dropped 4 bases, with 19 bases sitting between them. The CDR3 has 16 residues. CDR3 loop: CASSPFIGFSADTQYF. DNA of the CDR3: TGTGCCAGCAGCCCGTTCATCGGGTTTAGCGCAGATACGCAGTATTTT.

The rearrangement links TRBV5-4 to TRBJ1-1, with TRBD1 identical over 10 bases. CDR1 and CDR2 (germline): SGHNT, YYREEE (reference sequence). The CDR3 spans 15 residues. J gave up 0 bases and V 3 bases, and 2 bases lay outside the gene matches. This CDR3 is CASSWGTGVNTEAFF. CDR3 in DNA: TGTGCCAGCAGCTGGGGGACAGGGGTGAACACTGAAGCTTTCTTT.

This clone came up a few times. The identical CDR3 is also encoded by other nucleotide sequences in the sample. The chain is built from TRBV5-1 and TRBJ1-1; D is unresolved. V was trimmed by 0 bases and J by 1 base, leaving 7 bases between them. CDR1 is SGHRS and CDR2 is YFSETQ in the germline V gene. CDR3 length: 14 amino acids. CDR3 DNA sequence: TGCGCCAGCAGCTTGGGGCGGACGAACACTGAAGCTTTCTTT. Its protein is CASSLGRTNTEAFF.

The chain recombines TRBV11-3 with TRBJ2-3, with a tentative D call TRBD2 (7 bases). Trimming left V 4 bases short and J 0 bases short, with 11 bases between. The germline gives CDR1 SGHNT, CDR2 YENEEA. This CDR3 spans 15 amino acids. CDR3 DNA sequence: TGTGCCAGCAGCTCACGGGGGGCAAGCACAGATACGCAGTATTTT. This encodes CASSSRGASTDTQYF.

The rearrangement joins TRBV11-2 to TRBJ1-1; D might be TRBD1 (5 bases). V was trimmed by 5 bases and J by 2 bases, leaving 15 bases between them. Looked up from germline, CDR1 is SGHAT and CDR2 is FQNNGV. The CDR3 has 15 amino acids. The CDR3 sequence is CASSLPGPANTEAFF. CDR3 nucleotides: TGTGCCAGCAGCCTACCGGGACCGGCTAACACTGAAGCTTTCTTT.

The J gene is TRBJ1-5, the V gene TRBV7-2; tentative D call: TRBD1 (6 bases). Germline assignment: CDR1 SGHTA and CDR2 FQGNSA. With 5 bases removed from V and 8 bases from J, the gap between germline ends came to 19 bases. The CDR3 has 15 residues. The CDR3 region is CASSQGSPYEEPQHF. As DNA, the CDR3 is TGTGCCAGCAGCCAGGGGTCTCCCTATGAGGAGCCCCAGCATTTT.

The V gene is TRBV7-9, the J gene TRBJ2-4; the match to TRBD1 covers 7 bases. With 6 bases clipped from V and 8 bases from J, the junction kept 7 bases outside the gene matches. The germline V gene has CDR1 SEHNR and CDR2 FQNEAQ (reference sequence). CDR3 size: 13 residues. The chain's CDR3 is CASSYRGEDIQYF. The CDR3 nucleotides read TGTGCCAGCAGTTACAGGGGAGAGGACATTCAGTACTTC.

As concerns this clone: Other DNA sequences in the sample encode the same CDR3. The genes are TRBV15 and TRBJ1-3, with D hard to call. The CDR3 has 12 residues. Germline V gene lookup returns CDR1 LNHNV and CDR2 YYDKDF (reference sequence). V lost 1 base and J lost 7, with 5 bases in between. In DNA form, the CDR3 reads TGTGCCACCAGCAGAGTTGGGAACACCATATATTTT. This gives the protein CATSRVGNTIYF.